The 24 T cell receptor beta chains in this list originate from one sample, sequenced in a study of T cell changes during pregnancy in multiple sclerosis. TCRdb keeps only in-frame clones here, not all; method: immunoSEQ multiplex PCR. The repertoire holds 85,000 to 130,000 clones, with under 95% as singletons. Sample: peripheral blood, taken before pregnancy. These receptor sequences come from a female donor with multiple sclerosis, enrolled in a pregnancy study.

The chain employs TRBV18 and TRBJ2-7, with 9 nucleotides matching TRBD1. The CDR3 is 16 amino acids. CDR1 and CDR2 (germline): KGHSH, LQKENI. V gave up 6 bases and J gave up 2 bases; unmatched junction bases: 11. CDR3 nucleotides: TGTGCCAGCTCGACGGGACAGGGCTTTTCGACCTACGAGCAGTACTTC. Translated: CASSTGQGFSTYEQYF. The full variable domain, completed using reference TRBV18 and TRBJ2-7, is NAGVMQNPRHLVRRRGQEARLRCSPMKGHSHVYWYRQLPEEGLKFMVYLQKENIIDESGMPKERFSAEFPKEGPSILRIQQVVRGDSAAYFCASSTGQGFSTYEQYFGPGTRLTVT.

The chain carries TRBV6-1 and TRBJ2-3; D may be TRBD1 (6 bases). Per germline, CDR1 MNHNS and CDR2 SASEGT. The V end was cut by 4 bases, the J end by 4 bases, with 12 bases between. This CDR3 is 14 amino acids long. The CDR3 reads CASSVQGFSDTQYF. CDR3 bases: TGTGCCAGCAGTGTTCAGGGGTTTTCAGATACGCAGTATTTT.

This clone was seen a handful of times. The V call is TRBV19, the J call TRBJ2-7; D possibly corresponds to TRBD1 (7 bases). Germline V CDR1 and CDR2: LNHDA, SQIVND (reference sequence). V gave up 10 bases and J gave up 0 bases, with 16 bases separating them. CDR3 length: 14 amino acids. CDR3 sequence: CATRRDSSSYEQYF. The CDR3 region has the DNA TGTGCCACCAGGCGGGACAGCAGCTCCTACGAGCAGTACTTC.

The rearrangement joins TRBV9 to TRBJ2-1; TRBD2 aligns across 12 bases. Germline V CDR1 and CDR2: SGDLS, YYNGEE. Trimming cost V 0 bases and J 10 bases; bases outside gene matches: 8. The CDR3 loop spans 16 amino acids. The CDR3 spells CASSVEPSGGAGEQFF. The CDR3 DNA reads TGTGCCAGCAGCGTAGAACCTAGCGGGGGGGCGGGGGAGCAGTTCTTC.

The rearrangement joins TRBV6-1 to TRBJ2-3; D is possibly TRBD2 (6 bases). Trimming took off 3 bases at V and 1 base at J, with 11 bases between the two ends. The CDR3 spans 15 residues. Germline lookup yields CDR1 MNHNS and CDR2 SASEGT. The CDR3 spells CASSDTGARTDTQYF. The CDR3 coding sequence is TGTGCCAGCAGTGATACGGGAGCCCGCACAGATACGCAGTATTTT.

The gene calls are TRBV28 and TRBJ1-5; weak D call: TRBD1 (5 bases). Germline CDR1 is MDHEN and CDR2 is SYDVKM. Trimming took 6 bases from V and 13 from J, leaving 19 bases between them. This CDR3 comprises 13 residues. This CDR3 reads CASRQDVGGGQHF. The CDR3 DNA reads TGTGCCAGCAGACAAGACGTGGGGGGAGGTCAGCATTTT.

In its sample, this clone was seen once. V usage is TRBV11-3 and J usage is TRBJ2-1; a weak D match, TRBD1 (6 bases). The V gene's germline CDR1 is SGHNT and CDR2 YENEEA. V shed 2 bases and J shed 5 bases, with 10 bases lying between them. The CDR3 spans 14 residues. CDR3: CASSLSRDNNEQFF. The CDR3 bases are TGTGCCAGCAGCTTATCCCGGGACAACAATGAGCAGTTCTTC.

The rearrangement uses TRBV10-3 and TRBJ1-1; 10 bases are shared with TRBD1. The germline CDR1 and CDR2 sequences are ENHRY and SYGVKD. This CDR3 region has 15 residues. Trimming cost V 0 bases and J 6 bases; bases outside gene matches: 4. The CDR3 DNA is TGTGCCATCAGTGAGTCAGGGACAGGGGTGTCTGAAGCTTTCTTT. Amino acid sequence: CAISESGTGVSEAFF.

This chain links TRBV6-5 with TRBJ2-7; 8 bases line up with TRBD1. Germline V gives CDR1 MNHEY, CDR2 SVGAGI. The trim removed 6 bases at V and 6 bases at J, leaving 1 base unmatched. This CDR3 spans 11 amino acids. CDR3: CASRTGVEQYF. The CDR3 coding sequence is TGTGCCAGCAGGACAGGGGTCGAGCAGTACTTC.

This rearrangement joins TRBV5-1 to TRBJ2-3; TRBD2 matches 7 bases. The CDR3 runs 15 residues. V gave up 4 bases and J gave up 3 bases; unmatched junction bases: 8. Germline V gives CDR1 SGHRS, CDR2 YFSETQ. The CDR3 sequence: CASSPPAGRTDTQYF. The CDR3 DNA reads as TGCGCCAGCAGCCCGCCAGCGGGACGTACAGATACGCAGTATTTT.

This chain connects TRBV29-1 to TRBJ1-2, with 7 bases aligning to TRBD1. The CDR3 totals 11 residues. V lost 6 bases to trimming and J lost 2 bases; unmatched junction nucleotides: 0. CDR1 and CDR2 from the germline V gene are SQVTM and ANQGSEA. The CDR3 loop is CSVTGNYGYTF. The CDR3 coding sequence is TGCAGCGTGACAGGGAACTATGGCTACACCTTC.

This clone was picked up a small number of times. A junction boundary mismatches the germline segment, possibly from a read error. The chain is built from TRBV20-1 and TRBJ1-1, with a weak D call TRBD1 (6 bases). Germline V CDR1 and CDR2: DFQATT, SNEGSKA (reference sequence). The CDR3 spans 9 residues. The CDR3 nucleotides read TGCAGTGCTCCCCGGGGGGGCATCTTT. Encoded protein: CSAPRGGIF.

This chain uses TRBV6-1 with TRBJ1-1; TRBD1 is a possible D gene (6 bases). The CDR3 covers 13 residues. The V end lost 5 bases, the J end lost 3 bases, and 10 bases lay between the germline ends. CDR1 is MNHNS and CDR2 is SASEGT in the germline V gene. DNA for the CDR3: TGTGCCAGCAGTTATTACAGGGACACTGAAGCTTTCTTT. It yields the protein CASSYYRDTEAFF.

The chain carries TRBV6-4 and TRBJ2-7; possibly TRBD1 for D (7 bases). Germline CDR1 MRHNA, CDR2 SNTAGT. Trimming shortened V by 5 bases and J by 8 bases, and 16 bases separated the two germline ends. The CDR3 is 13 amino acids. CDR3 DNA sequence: TGTGCCAGCAGTTCTGTGGAGGGGGCCCAGCAGTACTTC. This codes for CASSSVEGAQQYF.

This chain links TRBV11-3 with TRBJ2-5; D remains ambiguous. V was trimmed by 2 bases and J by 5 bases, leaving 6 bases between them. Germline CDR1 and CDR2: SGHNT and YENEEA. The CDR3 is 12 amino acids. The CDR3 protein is CASSLISETQYF. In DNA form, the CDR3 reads TGTGCCAGCAGCTTAATTAGTGAGACCCAGTACTTC.

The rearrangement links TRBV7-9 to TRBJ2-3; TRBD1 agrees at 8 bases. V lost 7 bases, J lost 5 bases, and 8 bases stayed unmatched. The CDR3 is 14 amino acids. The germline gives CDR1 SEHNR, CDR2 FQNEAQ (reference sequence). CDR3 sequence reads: CASTSGGAGDTQYF. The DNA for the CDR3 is TGTGCCAGCACCTCAGGGGGCGCGGGAGATACGCAGTATTTT. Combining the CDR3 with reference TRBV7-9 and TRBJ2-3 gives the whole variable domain DTGVSQNPRHKITKRGQNVTFRCDPISEHNRLYWYRQTLGQGPEFLTYFQNEAQLEKSRLLSDRFSAERPKGSFSTLEIQRTEQGDSAMYLCASTSGGAGDTQYFGPGTRLTVL.

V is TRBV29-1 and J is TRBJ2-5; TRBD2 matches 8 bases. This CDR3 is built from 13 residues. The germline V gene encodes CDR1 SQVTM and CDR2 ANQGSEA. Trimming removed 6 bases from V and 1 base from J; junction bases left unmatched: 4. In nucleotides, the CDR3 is TGCAGCGTAGCCGGGACTAGCCAAGAGACCCAGTACTTC. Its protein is CSVAGTSQETQYF. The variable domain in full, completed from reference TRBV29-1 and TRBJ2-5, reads SAVISQKPSRDICQRGTSLTIQCQVDSQVTMMFWYRQQPGQSLTLIATANQGSEATYESGFVIDKFPISRPNLTFSTLTVSNMSPEDSSIYLCSVAGTSQETQYFGPGTRLLVL.

CDR3 coding DNA: TGCGCCAGCAGCCAAGAGGGTCAGCCCCAGCATTTT. Its translation: CASSQEGQPQHF. The chain uses TRBV5-1 and TRBJ1-5; D is unclear. V lost 4 bases and J 6 bases, leaving 8 bases between the germline ends. Germline V gene sequence: CDR1 SGHRS, CDR2 YFSETQ. The CDR3 is made up of 12 amino acids. Full variable domain (remainder filled in from reference TRBV5-1 and TRBJ1-5): KAGVTQTPRYLIKTRGQQVTLSCSPISGHRSVSWYQQTPGQGLQFLFEYFSETQRNKGNFPGRFSGRQFSNSRSEMNVSTLELGDSALYLCASSQEGQPQHFGDGTRLSIL.

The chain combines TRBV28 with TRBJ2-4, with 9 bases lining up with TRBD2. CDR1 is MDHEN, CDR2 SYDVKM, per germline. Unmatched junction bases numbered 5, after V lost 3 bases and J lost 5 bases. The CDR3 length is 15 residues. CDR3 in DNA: TGTGCCAGCAGTTTGGCGGGAGGGGGGGAAAACATTCAGTACTTC. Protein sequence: CASSLAGGGENIQYF.

The CDR3 DNA follows: TGCGCCAGCAGCCAAGATCCACGGGCAGGGCCCTACGAGCAGTACTTC. Translation gives CASSQDPRAGPYEQYF. The chain links TRBV4-3 to TRBJ2-7, with D possibly matching TRBD1 (5 bases). Per germline, CDR1 LGHNA and CDR2 YSLEER. The germline V and J ends were trimmed by 0 bases and 2 bases, with 14 bases remaining between them. The CDR3 spans 16 residues.

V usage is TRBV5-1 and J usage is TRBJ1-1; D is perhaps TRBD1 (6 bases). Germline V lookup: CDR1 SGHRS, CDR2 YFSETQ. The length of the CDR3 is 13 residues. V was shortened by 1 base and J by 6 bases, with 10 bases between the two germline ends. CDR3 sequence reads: CASSLTGTPEAFF. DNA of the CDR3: TGCGCCAGCAGCTTGACAGGGACCCCTGAAGCTTTCTTT. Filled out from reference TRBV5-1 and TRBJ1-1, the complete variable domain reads KAGVTQTPRYLIKTRGQQVTLSCSPISGHRSVSWYQQTPGQGLQFLFEYFSETQRNKGNFPGRFSGRQFSNSRSEMNVSTLELGDSALYLCASSLTGTPEAFFGQGTRLTVV.

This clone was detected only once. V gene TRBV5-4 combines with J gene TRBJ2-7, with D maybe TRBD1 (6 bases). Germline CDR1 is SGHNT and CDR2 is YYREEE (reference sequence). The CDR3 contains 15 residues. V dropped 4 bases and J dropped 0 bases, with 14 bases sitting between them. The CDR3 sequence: CASSPRGFSSYEQYF. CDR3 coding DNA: TGTGCCAGCAGCCCCAGGGGTTTCAGCTCCTACGAGCAGTACTTC. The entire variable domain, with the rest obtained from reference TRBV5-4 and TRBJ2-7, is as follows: ETGVTQSPTHLIKTRGQQVTLRCSSQSGHNTVSWYQQALGQGPQFIFQYYREEENGRGNFPPRFSGLQFPNYSSELNVNALELDDSALYLCASSPRGFSSYEQYFGPGTRLTVT.

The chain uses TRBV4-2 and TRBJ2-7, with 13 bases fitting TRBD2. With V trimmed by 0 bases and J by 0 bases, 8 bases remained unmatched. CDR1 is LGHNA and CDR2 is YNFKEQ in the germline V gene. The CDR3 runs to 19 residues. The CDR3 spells CASSQDVGTSGVTSYEQYF. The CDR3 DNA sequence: TGTGCCAGCAGCCAAGATGTGGGGACTAGCGGGGTTACCTCCTACGAGCAGTACTTC.

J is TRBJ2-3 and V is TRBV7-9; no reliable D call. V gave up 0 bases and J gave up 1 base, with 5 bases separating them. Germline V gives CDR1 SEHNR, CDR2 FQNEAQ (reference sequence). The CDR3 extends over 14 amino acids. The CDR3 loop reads CASSLAVGTDTQYF. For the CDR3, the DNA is TGTGCCAGCAGCTTAGCTGTAGGCACAGATACGCAGTATTTT.